Sequencing of this T cell receptor beta chain was carried out in a study of blood T cell repertoires in COVID-19. Study overall: The United States, Italy and Spain provided the acute and convalescent COVID-19 samples. PBMCs, B-cell-depleted T cells, or T cells were the source of the cDNA or gDNA that made up the material.

A note on this clone: This same CDR3 is encoded by further DNA sequences in the sample.

CDR3 size: 13 residues. Germline V gene sequence: CDR1 SGHVS, CDR2 FQNEAQ. V was pared by 5 bases and J by 2 bases, with 2 bases of the junction left unmatched. Original processing methods: By means of reference gene primer amplification, nucleated cell counts were estimated. Sequencing was performed with immunoSEQ multiplex PCR; in TCRdb, only in-frame clones are kept and a portion is missing. The V and J calls and clone size are taken from that table; D and trimming were inferred from the DNA. The sample contains approximately 130,000 clones, 80% to 90% of which appear only once. The sample was peripheral blood. V is TRBV7-8 and J is TRBJ1-2; 7 bases are shared with TRBD1. The sequence was collected from a human donor in a cohort sampled during active COVID-19. In DNA, the CDR3 is TGTGCCAGCAGCCCGGACAGGAACTATGGCTACACCTTC. Its translation: CASSPDRNYGYTF.